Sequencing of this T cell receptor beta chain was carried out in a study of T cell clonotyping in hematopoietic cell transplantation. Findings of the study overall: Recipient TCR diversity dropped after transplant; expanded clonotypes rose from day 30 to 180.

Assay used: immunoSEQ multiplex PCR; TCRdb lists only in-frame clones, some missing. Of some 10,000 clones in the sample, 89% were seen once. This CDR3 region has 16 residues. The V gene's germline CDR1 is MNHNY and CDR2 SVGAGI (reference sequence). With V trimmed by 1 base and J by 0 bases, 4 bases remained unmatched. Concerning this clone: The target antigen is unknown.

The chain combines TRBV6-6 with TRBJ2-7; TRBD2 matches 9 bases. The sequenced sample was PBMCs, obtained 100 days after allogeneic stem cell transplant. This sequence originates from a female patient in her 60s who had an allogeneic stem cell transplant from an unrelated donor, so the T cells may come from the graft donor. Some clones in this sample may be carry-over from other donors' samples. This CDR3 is CASSYFPSGISYEQYF. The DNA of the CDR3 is TGTGCCAGCAGTTACTTCCCTAGCGGGATCTCCTACGAGCAGTACTTC.